This passage covers 19 T cell receptor beta chains from one sample sequenced in a study of CD8 T cells in ankylosing spondylitis. TCRdb used MiXCR to reprocess the 5' RACE reads, holding one entry per CDR3 protein. The data contain more than 300,000 distinct CDR3 sequences, around a tenth of them singletons. The material sequenced was blood, either unsorted or a sorted T cell fraction (not recorded which). These receptors were taken from a female donor with ankylosing spondylitis or in good health (not recorded which).

This clonotype showed up just once. A much bigger clone sits one base away, suggesting this may be a read error. DNA of the CDR3: TGTGCCACCAGCAGAGGAAGGGAGTCCTTTGGCAATCAGCCCCAGCCTTTT. Translating gives CATSRGRESFGNQPQPF. The J gene is TRBJ1-5, the V gene TRBV15; D remains unclear. Germline assignment: CDR1 LNHNV and CDR2 YYDKDF (reference sequence). This CDR3 spans 17 amino acids.

In regard to this clonotype: The germline gene is not matched at one end of the junction; a read error may be the cause. This chain links TRBV4-2 with TRBJ1-2, with D possibly matching TRBD1 (6 bases). Germline assignment: CDR1 LGHNA and CDR2 YNFKEQ. The CDR3 is made up of 16 amino acids. Here the CDR3 DNA reads TGTGCCAGCAGCCAGGTCCGGGACAACGCACCCTATGGCGACACCTTC. Translation gives CASSQVRDNAPYGDTF.

This rearrangement joins TRBV7-2 to TRBJ1-4; D may be TRBD1 (5 bases). Germline CDR1 reads SGHTA; CDR2 reads FQGNSA. This CDR3 has 15 amino acids. V shed 5 bases and J shed 13 bases, with 23 bases lying between them. CDR3 region: CASSPTTVQSGRLFF. In DNA form, the CDR3 reads TGTGCCAGCAGCCCCACGACAGTCCAGAGTGGGAGACTGTTTTTT. Based on the CDR3 plus reference TRBV7-2 and TRBJ1-4, the full variable domain is GAGVSQSPSNKVTEKGKDVELRCDPISGHTALYWYRQSLGQGLEFLIYFQGNSAPDKSGLPSDRFSAERTGGSVSTLTIQRTQQEDSAVYLCASSPTTVQSGRLFFGSGTQLSVL.

The chain combines TRBV10-3 with TRBJ1-5; 9 bases match TRBD1. Germline V gene lookup returns CDR1 ENHRY and CDR2 SYGVKD. The CDR3 has 16 amino acids. The V and J ends lost 0 bases and 4 bases, in that order; junction bases with no gene match: 4. The chain's CDR3 is CAISESPGTGNQPQHF. The CDR3 bases are TGTGCCATCAGTGAGTCGCCTGGGACAGGGAATCAGCCCCAGCATTTT.

This clonotype has ten or more counts. The rearrangement uses TRBV20-1 and TRBJ2-5, with 7 bases aligning to TRBD2. This CDR3 comprises 13 residues. CDR1 is DFQATT, CDR2 SNEGSKA, per germline (reference sequence). V lost 1 base and J lost 2; bases outside the gene matches: 1. CDR3 sequence: CSARGDYQETQYF. In DNA, the CDR3 is TGCAGTGCTAGAGGGGACTATCAAGAGACCCAGTACTTC.

In the case of this clonotype: A much larger clone lies a single base off, so this may be a read error. This chain joins TRBV3-1 and TRBJ2-5; 11 nucleotides align to TRBD2. The CDR3 has 15 residues. Germline V gene sequence: CDR1 LGHDT, CDR2 YNNKEL (reference sequence). The CDR3 region has the DNA TGTGCCACCAGCCAAGTAGCGGGAGGGCGCAAGACCCAGTACTTC. It is translated as CATSQVAGGRKTQYF.

Concerning this clonotype itself: It may be a read error: a sequence one base away is much more abundant. The chain uses TRBV7-8 and TRBJ2-1; 10 positions agree with TRBD1. The CDR3 length is 15 residues. The germline CDR1 and CDR2 sequences are SGHVS and FQNEAQ. The CDR3 sequence: CTSSSRTGGYNEQFF. In DNA, the CDR3 is TGTACCAGCAGCTCGCGGACAGGGGGCTACAATGAGCAGTTCTTC.

This clonotype turned up a few times. The chain links TRBV7-9 to TRBJ1-5, with a weak D call TRBD1 (6 bases). The V gene lost 0 bases and the J gene lost 7 bases, with 10 bases spanning the gap. This CDR3 has 14 amino acids. The germline V gene has CDR1 SEHNR and CDR2 FQNEAQ (reference sequence). CDR3 amino acids: CASSLAGHSQPQHF. For the CDR3, the DNA is TGTGCCAGCAGCTTAGCGGGACACTCGCAGCCCCAGCATTTT.

This clonotype was observed many times. The junction shows a germline mismatch at one end, possibly a read error. The rearrangement uses TRBV12-3 or TRBV12-4 and TRBJ2-7; D not resolved. The CDR3 runs 11 residues. CDR3 sequence reads: CASSSNYEQYF. Here the CDR3 DNA reads TGCGCCAGCAGCTCCAACTACGAGCAGTACTTC.

This clonotype was recorded many times. The J gene is TRBJ2-1, the V gene TRBV7-2, with 7 bases fitting TRBD2. J gave up 8 bases and V 5 bases, and 3 bases lay outside the gene matches. CDR1 SGHTA and CDR2 FQGNSA come from the germline V gene. This CDR3 has 12 residues. CDR3 protein: CASSRLAHEQFF. The DNA of the CDR3 is TGTGCCAGCAGCCGACTAGCCCATGAGCAGTTCTTC.

This clonotype has more than one count but fewer than ten. The chain couples TRBV28 to TRBJ1-5, with no clear D. The V gene lost 6 bases and the J gene lost 0 bases, with 12 bases spanning the gap. The CDR3 has 15 amino acids. Germline CDR1 reads MDHEN; CDR2 reads SYDVKM. This CDR3 reads CASSLIVPSNQPQHF. In DNA, the CDR3 is TGTGCCAGCAGCCTCATCGTCCCTAGCAATCAGCCCCAGCATTTT.

A few counts support this clonotype. The V call is TRBV20-1, the J call TRBJ1-6; 9 positions agree with TRBD1. J lost 9 bases, V lost 6 bases, and 6 bases had no gene match. The CDR3 length is 13 residues. Germline V gene lookup returns CDR1 DFQATT and CDR2 SNEGSKA (reference sequence). The CDR3 spells CSADRGSGSPLHF. In nucleotides, the CDR3 is TGCAGTGCGGACAGGGGTAGTGGTTCACCCCTCCACTTT.

This clonotype was observed at least ten times. V gene TRBV7-2 combines with J gene TRBJ2-7; the D gene is possibly TRBD2 (5 bases). V was clipped by 4 bases and J by 3 bases, with 10 bases between them. Germline V gene lookup returns CDR1 SGHTA and CDR2 FQGNSA. The CDR3 consists of 13 residues. The CDR3, as DNA: TGTGCCAGCAGCTCGAGGGTTCACTACGAGCAGTACTTC. Encoded protein: CASSSRVHYEQYF.

This clonotype was picked up a small number of times. The rearrangement links TRBV28 to TRBJ1-5; D call uncertain. V was cut by 5 bases and J by 5 bases, with 19 bases left in between. The CDR3 sequence is 16 residues long. Germline V gene data show CDR1 as MDHEN and CDR2 as SYDVKM. CDR3 sequence (DNA): TGTGCCAGCAGTCCTACTATACCGGGAGGGTATCAGCCCCAGCATTTT. It encodes CASSPTIPGGYQPQHF.

This clonotype was observed many times. The chain is built from TRBV7-3 and TRBJ1-2; TRBD1 matches 7 bases. The CDR3 has 15 residues. V shed 2 bases, J shed 4 bases, and the junction held 7 bases outside the gene matches. CDR1 and CDR2 from the germline V gene are SGHTA and FQGTGA. CDR3 loop: CASSLGPRDSYGYTF. In DNA, the CDR3 is TGTGCCAGCAGCTTAGGGCCCCGGGACAGCTATGGCTACACCTTC.

This chain joins TRBV6-2 or TRBV6-3 and TRBJ2-1, with 13 bases that match TRBD2. Looked up from germline, CDR1 is MNHEY and CDR2 is SVGEGT. The ends lost 6 bases at V and 0 bases at J; junction bases unmatched: 5. The CDR3 has 17 residues. CDR3 sequence (DNA): TGTGCCAGCAGCCGAGGACTAGCGGGGGCCTCCTACAATGAGCAGTTCTTC. This codes for CASSRGLAGASYNEQFF.

This clonotype has at least ten counts. DNA for the CDR3: TGCAGTTCGAACCTAGCGGGAGACCCCTACAATGAGCAGTTCTTC. Its translation is CSSNLAGDPYNEQFF. The J gene is TRBJ2-1, the V gene TRBV20-1; 10 bases agree with TRBD2. V trimming: 8 bases; J trimming: 2 bases; junction bases outside the gene matches: 9. The V gene's germline CDR1 is DFQATT and CDR2 SNEGSKA (reference sequence). The CDR3 loop spans 15 amino acids.

At least ten counts were recorded for this clonotype. The chain joins TRBV10-3 to TRBJ2-7; tentative D call: TRBD2 (5 bases). Trimming left V 6 bases short and J 4 bases short, with 16 bases between. The CDR3 covers 14 residues. The V gene's germline CDR1 is ENHRY and CDR2 SYGVKD. The chain's CDR3 is CAIRNPGNQYEQYF. The CDR3 bases are TGTGCCATCAGAAACCCGGGAAACCAGTACGAGCAGTACTTC.

This clonotype came up a few times. V is TRBV20-1 and J is TRBJ1-2; 7 positions match TRBD1. The length of the CDR3 is 13 residues. V lost 6 bases and J lost 7; bases outside the gene matches: 11. CDR1 is DFQATT, CDR2 SNEGSKA, per germline (reference sequence). CDR3 region: CSAQKEGAAGYTF. CDR3 DNA: TGCAGTGCCCAAAAGGAGGGGGCGGCTGGCTACACCTTC.